The 3 T cell receptor beta chains given below trace back to one sample, sequenced in a study of blood T cells in healthy people across ages. The second PCR ran about 6 to 12 cycles with a sample-barcoded 5' primer and J-beta primers. TCRdb ran MiXCR on the 5' RACE reads and lists one entry per CDR3 protein. The profile shows more than 1,400,000 distinct CDR3 sequences, 42% of them singletons. The sequencing input was blood. The origin of the receptors is a woman between 18 and 29 years old in good health.

This clonotype was seen once. The chain combines TRBV3-1 with TRBJ1-2, with TRBD1 matching over 8 bases. The germline V gene encodes CDR1 LGHDT and CDR2 YNNKEL (reference sequence). This CDR3 comprises 15 residues. The junction had 7 bases not matched to a gene; V was cut back by 3 bases and J by 4 bases. The CDR3 bases are TGTGCCAGCAGCCACTCAGGGGGCGCACCCTATGGCTACACCTTC. Translated: CASSHSGGAPYGYTF.

This clonotype showed up just once. The chain has TRBV2 and TRBJ1-1; the D is unclear. The V end lost 6 bases, the J end lost 3 bases, and 8 bases lay between the germline ends. CDR1 is SNHLY and CDR2 is FYNNEI in the germline V gene. This CDR3 is built from 12 residues. The CDR3 DNA follows: TGTGCCAGCAGGCCGGGGTACACTGAAGCTTTCTTT. Its translation is CASRPGYTEAFF.

This chain links TRBV10-2 with TRBJ1-1; D unresolved. The CDR3 is 13 residues long. The V end lost 5 bases, the J end lost 1 base, and 8 bases lay between the germline ends. Germline V gene sequence: CDR1 WSHSY, CDR2 SAAADI. The CDR3 coding sequence is TGCGCCAGCAGTACAGATTGGAACACTGAAGCTTTCTTT. This encodes CASSTDWNTEAFF.